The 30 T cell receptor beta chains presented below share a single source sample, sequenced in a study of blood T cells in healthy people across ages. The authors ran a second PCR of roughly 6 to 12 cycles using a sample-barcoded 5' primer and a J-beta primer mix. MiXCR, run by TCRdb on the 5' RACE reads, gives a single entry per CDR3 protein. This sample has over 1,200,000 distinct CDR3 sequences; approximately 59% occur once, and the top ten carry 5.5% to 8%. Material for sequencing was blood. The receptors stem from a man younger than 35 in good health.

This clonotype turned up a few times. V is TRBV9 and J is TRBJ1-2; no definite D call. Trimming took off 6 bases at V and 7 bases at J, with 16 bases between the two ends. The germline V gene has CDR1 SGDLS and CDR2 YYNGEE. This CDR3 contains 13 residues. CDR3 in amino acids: CASTLDRASGYTF. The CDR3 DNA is TGTGCCAGCACTCTAGACCGGGCATCTGGCTACACCTTC.

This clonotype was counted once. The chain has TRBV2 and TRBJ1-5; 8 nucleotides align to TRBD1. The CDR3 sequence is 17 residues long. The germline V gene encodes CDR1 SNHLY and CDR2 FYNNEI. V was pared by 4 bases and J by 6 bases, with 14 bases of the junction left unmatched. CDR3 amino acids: CASSANPTGVSGQPQHF. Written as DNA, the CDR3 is TGTGCCAGCAGTGCCAACCCGACAGGGGTTTCGGGTCAGCCCCAGCATTTT.

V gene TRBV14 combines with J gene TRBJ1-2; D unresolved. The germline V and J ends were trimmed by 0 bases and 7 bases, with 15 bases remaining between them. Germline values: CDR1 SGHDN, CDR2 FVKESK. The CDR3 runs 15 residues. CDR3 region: CASSQEGSGLAGYTF. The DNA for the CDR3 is TGTGCCAGCAGCCAAGAGGGGTCAGGACTCGCTGGCTACACCTTC.

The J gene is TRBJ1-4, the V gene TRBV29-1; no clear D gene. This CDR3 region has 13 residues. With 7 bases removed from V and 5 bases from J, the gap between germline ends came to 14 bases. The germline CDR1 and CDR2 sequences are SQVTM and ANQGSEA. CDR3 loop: CSANLVGNEKLFF. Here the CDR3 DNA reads TGCAGCGCCAACTTGGTCGGGAATGAAAAACTGTTTTTT.

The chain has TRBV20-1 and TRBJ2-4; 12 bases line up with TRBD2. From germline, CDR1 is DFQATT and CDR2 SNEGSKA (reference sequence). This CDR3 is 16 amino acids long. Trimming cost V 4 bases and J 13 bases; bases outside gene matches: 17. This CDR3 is CSATPSGRALEWEQYF. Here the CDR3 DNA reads TGCAGTGCTACACCTAGCGGGAGGGCCCTTGAATGGGAGCAGTACTTC.

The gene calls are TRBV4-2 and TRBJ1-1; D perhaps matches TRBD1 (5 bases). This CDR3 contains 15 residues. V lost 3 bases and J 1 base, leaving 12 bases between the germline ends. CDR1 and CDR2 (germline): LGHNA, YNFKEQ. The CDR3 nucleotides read TGTGCCAGCAGCCAGGACGATGGGGGGAACACTGAAGCTTTCTTT. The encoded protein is CASSQDDGGNTEAFF.

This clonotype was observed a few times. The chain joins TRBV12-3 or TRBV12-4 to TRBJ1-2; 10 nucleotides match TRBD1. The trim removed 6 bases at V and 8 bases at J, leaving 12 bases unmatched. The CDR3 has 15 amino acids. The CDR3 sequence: CASSSTGTGVHGYTF. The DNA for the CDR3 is TGTGCCAGCAGCTCAACCGGGACAGGGGTTCACGGCTACACCTTC.

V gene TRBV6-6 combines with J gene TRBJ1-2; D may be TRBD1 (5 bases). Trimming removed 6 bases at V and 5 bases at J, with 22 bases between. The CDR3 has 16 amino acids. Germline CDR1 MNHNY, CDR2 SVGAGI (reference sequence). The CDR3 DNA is TGTGCCAGCAGCCCCCCCAGCGGAGGGGAGGGGTATGGCTACACCTTC. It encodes CASSPPSGGEGYGYTF.

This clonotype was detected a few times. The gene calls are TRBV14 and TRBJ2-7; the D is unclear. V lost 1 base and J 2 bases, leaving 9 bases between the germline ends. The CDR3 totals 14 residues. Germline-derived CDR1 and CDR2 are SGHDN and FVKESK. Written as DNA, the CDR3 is TGTGCCAGCAGCCAAGTGGGGTCAGCCTACGAGCAGTACTTC. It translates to CASSQVGSAYEQYF.

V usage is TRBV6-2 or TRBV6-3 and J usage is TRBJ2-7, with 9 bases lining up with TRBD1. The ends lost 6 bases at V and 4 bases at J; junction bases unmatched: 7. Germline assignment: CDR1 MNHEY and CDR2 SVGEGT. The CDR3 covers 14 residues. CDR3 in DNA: TGTGCCAGCAGACCTACGGGACAGGGTTACGAGCAGTACTTC. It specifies CASRPTGQGYEQYF.

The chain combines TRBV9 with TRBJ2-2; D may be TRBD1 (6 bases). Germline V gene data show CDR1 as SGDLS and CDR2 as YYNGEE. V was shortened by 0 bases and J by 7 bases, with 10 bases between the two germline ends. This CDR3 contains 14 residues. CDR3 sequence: CASSVDRVGGELFF. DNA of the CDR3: TGTGCCAGCAGCGTAGACAGGGTCGGCGGGGAGCTGTTTTTT.

This chain's CDR3 is CASSGRGSSREQYF. The CDR3 nucleotides are TGTGCCAGCAGTGGAAGGGGGAGCTCAAGGGAGCAGTACTTC. The rearrangement links TRBV2 to TRBJ2-7; possible D gene TRBD1, 6 bases. Between the trimmed V and J ends, which lost 4 bases and 7 bases, there was a span of 17 bases. The germline gives CDR1 SNHLY, CDR2 FYNNEI. CDR3 size: 14 residues.

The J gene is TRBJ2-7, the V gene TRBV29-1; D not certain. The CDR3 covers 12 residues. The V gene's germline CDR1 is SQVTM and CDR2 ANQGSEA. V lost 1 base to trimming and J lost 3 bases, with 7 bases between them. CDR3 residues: CSVEGSFYEQYF. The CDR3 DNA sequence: TGCAGCGTTGAAGGGTCCTTCTACGAGCAGTACTTC.

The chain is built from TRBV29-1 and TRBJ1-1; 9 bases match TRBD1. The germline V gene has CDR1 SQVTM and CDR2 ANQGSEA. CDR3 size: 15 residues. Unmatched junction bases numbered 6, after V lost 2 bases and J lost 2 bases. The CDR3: CSVERRQGVNTEAFF. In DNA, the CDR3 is TGCAGCGTTGAAAGGCGACAGGGGGTAAACACTGAAGCTTTCTTT.

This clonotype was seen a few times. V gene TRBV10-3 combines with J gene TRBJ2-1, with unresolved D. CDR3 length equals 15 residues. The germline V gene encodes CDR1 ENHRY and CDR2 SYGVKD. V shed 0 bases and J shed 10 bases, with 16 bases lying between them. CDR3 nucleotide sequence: TGTGCCATCAGTGAGTCGAACGACTTGGGTAGGGAGCAGTTCTTC. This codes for CAISESNDLGREQFF.

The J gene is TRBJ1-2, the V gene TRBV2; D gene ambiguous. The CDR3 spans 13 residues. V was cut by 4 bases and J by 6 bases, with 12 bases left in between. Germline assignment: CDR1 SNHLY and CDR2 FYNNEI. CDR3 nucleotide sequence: TGTGCCAGCAGTGTAGGGTATCTAGATGGCTACACCTTC. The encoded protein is CASSVGYLDGYTF.

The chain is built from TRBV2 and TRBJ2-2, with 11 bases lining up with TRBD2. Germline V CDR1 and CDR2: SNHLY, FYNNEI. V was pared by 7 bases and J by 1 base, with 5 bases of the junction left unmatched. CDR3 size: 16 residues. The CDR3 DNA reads TGTGCCAGCAAAACGACTAGCGGGGTGAACACCGGGGAGCTGTTTTTT. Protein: CASKTTSGVNTGELFF. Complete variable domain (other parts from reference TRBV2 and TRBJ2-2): EPEVTQTPSHQVTQMGQEVILRCVPISNHLYFYWYRQILGQKVEFLVSFYNNEISEKSEIFDDQFSVERPDGSNFTLKIRSTKLEDSAMYFCASKTTSGVNTGELFFGEGSRLTVL.

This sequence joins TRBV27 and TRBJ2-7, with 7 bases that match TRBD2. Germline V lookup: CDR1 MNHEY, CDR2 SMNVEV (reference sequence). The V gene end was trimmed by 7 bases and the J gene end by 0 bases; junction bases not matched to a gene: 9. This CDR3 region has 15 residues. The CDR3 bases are TGTGCCAGCACCCACTTGCGGGGGAGCTCCTACGAGCAGTACTTC. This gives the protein CASTHLRGSSYEQYF.

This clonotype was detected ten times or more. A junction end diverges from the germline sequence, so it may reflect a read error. The CDR3 sequence: CASSQVTGTYEQYF. The DNA for the CDR3 is TGTGCCAGCAGCCAAGTAACTGGGACCTACGAGCAGTACTTC. V and J are TRBV4-1 and TRBJ2-7; D unresolved. The CDR3 sequence is 14 residues long. Germline assignment: CDR1 MGHRA and CDR2 YSYEKL.

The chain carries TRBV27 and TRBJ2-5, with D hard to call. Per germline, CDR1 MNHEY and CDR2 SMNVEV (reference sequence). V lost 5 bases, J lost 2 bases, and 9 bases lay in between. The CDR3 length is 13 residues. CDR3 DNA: TGTGCCAGCAGTGCCACATTTCAAGAGACCCAGTACTTC. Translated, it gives CASSATFQETQYF.

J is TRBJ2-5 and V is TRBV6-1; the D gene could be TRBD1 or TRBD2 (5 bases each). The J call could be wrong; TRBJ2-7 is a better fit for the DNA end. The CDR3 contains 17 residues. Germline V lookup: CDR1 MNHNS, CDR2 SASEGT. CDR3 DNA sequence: TGTGCCAGCAGGGGGGACCCACCTGTAGCCGGAACCTACGAGCAGTACTTC. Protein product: CASRGDPPVAGTYEQYF.

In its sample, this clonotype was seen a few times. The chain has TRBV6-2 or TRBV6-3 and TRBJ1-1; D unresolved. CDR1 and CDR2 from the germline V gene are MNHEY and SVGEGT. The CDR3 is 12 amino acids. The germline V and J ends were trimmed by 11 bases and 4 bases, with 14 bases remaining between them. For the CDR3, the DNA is TGTGCCTCAAGCGAGGTCGGCACTGAAGCTTTCTTT. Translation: CASSEVGTEAFF.

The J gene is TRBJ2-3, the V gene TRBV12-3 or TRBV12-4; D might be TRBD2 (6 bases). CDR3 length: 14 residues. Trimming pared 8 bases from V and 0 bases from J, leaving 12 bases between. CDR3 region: CASEGTSSTDTQYF. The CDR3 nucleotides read TGTGCCAGCGAGGGGACTTCTAGCACAGATACGCAGTATTTT.

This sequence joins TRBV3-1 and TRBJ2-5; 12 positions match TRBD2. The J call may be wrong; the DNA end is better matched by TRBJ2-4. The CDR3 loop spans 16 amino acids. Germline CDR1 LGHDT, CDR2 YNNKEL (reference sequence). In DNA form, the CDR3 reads TGTGCCAGCAGCCAAGTTCTAGCGGGAGGGGGAGGCATTCAGTACTTC. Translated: CASSQVLAGGGGIQYF.

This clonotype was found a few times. Here the CDR3 reads CASSSRGLNYGYTF. CDR3 in DNA: TGTGCCAGCAGTTCCAGGGGGCTAAACTATGGCTACACCTTC. The chain combines TRBV28 with TRBJ1-2, with 8 bases identical to TRBD1. CDR1 is MDHEN, CDR2 SYDVKM, per germline. Losses at the gene ends were 4 bases for V and 2 bases for J; bases not matched to a gene: 3. This CDR3 has 14 residues.

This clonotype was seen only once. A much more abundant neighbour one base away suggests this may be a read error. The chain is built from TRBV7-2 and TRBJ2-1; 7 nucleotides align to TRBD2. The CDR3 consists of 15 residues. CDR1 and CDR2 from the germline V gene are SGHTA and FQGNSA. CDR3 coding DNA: TGTGCCAGCAGCTTAGCGGGAGGGACTTACAATGAGCGGTTCTTC. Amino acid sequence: CASSLAGGTYNERFF.

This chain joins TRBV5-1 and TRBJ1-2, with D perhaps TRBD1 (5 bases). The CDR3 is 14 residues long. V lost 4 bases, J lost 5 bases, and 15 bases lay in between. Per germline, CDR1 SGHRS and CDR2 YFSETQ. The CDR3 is CASSVPGTEYGYTF. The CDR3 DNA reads TGCGCCAGCAGCGTTCCCGGGACGGAATATGGCTACACCTTC.

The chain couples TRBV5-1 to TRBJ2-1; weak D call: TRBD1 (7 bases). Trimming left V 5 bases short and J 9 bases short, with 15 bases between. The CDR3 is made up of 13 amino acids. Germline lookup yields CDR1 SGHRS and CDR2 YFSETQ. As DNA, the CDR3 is TGCGCCAGCAGGCGGGACAGAGGCAGTGAGCAGTTCTTC. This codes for CASRRDRGSEQFF.

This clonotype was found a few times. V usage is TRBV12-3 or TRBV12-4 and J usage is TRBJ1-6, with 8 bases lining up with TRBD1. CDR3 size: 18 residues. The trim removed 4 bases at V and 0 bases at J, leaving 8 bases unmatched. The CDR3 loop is CASSSGQVLSSYNSPLHF. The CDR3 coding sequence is TGTGCCAGCAGTTCGGGACAGGTGCTGAGCTCCTATAATTCACCCCTCCACTTT.

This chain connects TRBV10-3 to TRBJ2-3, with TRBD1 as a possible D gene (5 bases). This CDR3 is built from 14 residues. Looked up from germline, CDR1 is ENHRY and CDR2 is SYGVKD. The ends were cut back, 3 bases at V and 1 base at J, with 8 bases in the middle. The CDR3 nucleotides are TGTGCCATCAGTGATTTAGGGGGCACAGATACGCAGTATTTT. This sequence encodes CAISDLGGTDTQYF.